A single sample gave rise to the 9 T cell receptor beta chains below, sequenced in a study of blood T cell repertoires in COVID-19. Data came from immunoSEQ multiplex PCR; TCRdb stores just in-frame clones and leaves some out. The sample includes 150,000 to 250,000 clones, around 79% of them seen just once. Sequences were obtained from peripheral blood. The receptors shown here come from a woman aged 40 to 49 with COVID-19, enrolled during active disease.

The chain links TRBV19 to TRBJ1-5; D is uncertain. Germline CDR1 reads LNHDA; CDR2 reads SQIVND (reference sequence). The V end lost 5 bases, the J end lost 6 bases, and 11 bases lay between the germline ends. This CDR3 has 13 residues. The CDR3 loop is CASSGSGSQPQHF. CDR3 nucleotides: TGTGCCAGTAGTGGGTCGGGGAGTCAGCCCCAGCATTTT.

The chain couples TRBV3-1 (or the pseudogene TRBV3-2) to TRBJ2-1, with 8 bases lining up with TRBD2. Germline CDR1 reads LGHDT; CDR2 reads YNNKEL (reference sequence). V was clipped by 3 bases and J by 13 bases; unmatched bases: 5. The CDR3 is 12 residues long. The CDR3 is CASSQGREGQFF. The DNA of the CDR3 is TGTGCCAGCAGCCAGGGCCGGGAGGGCCAGTTCTTC.

By frequency in the sample, this clone is medium-sized. J is TRBJ2-1 and V is TRBV7-6; 7 nucleotides match TRBD2. V shed 3 bases, J shed 4 bases, and the junction held 3 bases outside the gene matches. In germline, CDR1 is SGHVS, CDR2 FNYEAQ. The CDR3 contains 14 residues. CDR3 sequence: CASSFGGTYNEQFF. The CDR3 region has the DNA TGTGCCAGCAGCTTCGGGGGGACTTACAATGAGCAGTTCTTC.

The rearrangement links TRBV3-1 (or the pseudogene TRBV3-2) to TRBJ1-2, with D perhaps TRBD1 (5 bases). Per the germline V gene, CDR1 is LGHDT and CDR2 is YNNKEL (reference sequence). V lost 3 bases to trimming and J lost 4 bases, with 9 bases between them. This CDR3 has 13 amino acids. Written as DNA, the CDR3 is TGTGCCAGCAGCCAGGGACTGAGCTATGGCTACACCTTC. Protein sequence: CASSQGLSYGYTF.

This clone was seen a single time. The chain employs TRBV24-1 and TRBJ1-3, with D unresolved. Germline V CDR1 and CDR2: KGHDR, SFDVKD. CDR3 length: 12 residues. V gave up 7 bases and J gave up 9 bases, with 12 bases separating them. CDR3 in amino acids: CATRIYSTTIYF. For the CDR3, the DNA is TGTGCCACCAGGATTTACTCAACCACCATATATTTT.

This clone turned up a few times. The CDR3 spells CAWSVGTGAANSPLHF. The DNA of the CDR3 is TGTGCCTGGAGTGTTGGCACTGGAGCCGCGAATTCACCCCTCCACTTT. This chain joins TRBV30 and TRBJ1-6; no firm D call. Trimming left V 0 bases short and J 7 bases short, with 16 bases between. Germline V CDR1 and CDR2: GTSNPN, SVGIG (reference sequence). This CDR3 contains 16 residues.

J is TRBJ2-7 and V is TRBV18; 7 bases line up with TRBD1. The germline CDR1 and CDR2 sequences are KGHSH and LQKENI. The V gene end was trimmed by 3 bases and the J gene end by 7 bases; junction bases not matched to a gene: 9. This CDR3 region has 14 residues. The CDR3 spells CASSPRTGIEEQYF. The CDR3, as DNA: TGTGCCAGCTCACCGCGGACAGGAATTGAGGAGCAGTACTTC.

V is TRBV27 and J is TRBJ1-6, with D unresolved. In germline, CDR1 is MNHEY, CDR2 SMNVEV (reference sequence). This CDR3 is built from 16 residues. V dropped 2 bases and J dropped 9 bases, with 17 bases sitting between them. Here the CDR3 reads CASSLGPGGFGSPLHF. The CDR3 bases are TGTGCCAGCAGTTTAGGGCCCGGTGGATTTGGTTCACCCCTCCACTTT.

The gene calls are TRBV19 and TRBJ1-3; possible D gene TRBD1, 6 bases. This CDR3 is built from 15 residues. In germline, CDR1 is LNHDA, CDR2 SQIVND (reference sequence). V dropped 7 bases and J dropped 5 bases, with 18 bases sitting between them. CDR3 in DNA: TGTGCCAGTACCCCCATAGGGCAGGGGAGAAACACCATATATTTT. Encoded protein: CASTPIGQGRNTIYF.